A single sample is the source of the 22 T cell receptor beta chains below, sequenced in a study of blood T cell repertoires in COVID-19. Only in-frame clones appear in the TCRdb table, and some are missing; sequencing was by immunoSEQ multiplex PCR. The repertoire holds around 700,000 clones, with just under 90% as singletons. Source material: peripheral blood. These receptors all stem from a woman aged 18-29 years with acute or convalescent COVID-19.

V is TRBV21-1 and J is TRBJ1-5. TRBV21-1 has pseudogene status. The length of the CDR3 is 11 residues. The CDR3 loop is CASPVNEPQHF. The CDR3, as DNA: TGTGCCAGCCCCGTTAATGAGCCCCAGCATTTT.

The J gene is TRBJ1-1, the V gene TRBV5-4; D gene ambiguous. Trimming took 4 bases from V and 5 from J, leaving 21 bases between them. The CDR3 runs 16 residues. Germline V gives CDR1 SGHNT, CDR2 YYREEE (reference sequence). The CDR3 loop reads CASSPSRRGGLTEAFF. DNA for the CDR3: TGTGCCAGCAGCCCCTCACGCCGGGGAGGATTGACTGAAGCTTTCTTT.

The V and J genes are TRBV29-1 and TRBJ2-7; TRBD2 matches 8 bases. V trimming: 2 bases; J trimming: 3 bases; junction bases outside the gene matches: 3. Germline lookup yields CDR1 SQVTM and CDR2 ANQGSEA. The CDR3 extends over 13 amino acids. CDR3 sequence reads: CSVELAGSYEQYF. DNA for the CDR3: TGCAGCGTTGAATTAGCGGGGAGCTACGAGCAGTACTTC.

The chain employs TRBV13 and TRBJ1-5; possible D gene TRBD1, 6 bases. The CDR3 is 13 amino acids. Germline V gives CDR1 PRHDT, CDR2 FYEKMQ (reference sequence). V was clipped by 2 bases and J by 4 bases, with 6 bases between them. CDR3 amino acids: CASSLRGNQPQHF. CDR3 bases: TGTGCCAGCAGCTTAAGGGGGAATCAGCCCCAGCATTTT. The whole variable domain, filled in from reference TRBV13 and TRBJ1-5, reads AAGVIQSPRHLIKEKRETATLKCYPIPRHDTVYWYQQGPGQDPQFLISFYEKMQSDKGSIPDRFSAQQFSDYHSELNMSSLELGDSALYFCASSLRGNQPQHFGDGTRLSIL.

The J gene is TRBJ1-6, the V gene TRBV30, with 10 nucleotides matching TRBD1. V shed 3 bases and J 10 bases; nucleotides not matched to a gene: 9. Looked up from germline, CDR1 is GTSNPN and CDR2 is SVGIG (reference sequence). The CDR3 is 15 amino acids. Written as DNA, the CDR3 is TGTGCCTGGAGGGAGATGAGGACAGGGGGATCACCCCTCCACTTT. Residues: CAWREMRTGGSPLHF.

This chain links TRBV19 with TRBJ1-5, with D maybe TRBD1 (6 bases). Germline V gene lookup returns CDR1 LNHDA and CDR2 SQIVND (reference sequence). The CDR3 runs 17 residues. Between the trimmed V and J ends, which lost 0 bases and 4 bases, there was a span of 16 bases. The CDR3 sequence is CASSIDPARGYNQPQHF. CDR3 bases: TGTGCCAGTAGTATAGATCCTGCCAGGGGATATAATCAGCCCCAGCATTTT.

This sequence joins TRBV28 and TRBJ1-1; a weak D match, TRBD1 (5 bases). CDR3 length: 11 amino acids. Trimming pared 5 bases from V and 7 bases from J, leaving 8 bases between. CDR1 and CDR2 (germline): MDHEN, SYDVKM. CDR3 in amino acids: CASSLDSEAFF. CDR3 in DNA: TGTGCCAGCAGTCTTGACAGTGAAGCTTTCTTT. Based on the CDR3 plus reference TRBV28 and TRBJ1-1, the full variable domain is DVKVTQSSRYLVKRTGEKVFLECVQDMDHENMFWYRQDPGLGLRLIYFSYDVKMKEKGDIPEGYSVSREKKERFSLILESASTNQTSMYLCASSLDSEAFFGQGTRLTVV.

The CDR3 DNA follows: TGTGCCAGCCCTTCGTGGGGGGGGGACAGGGAGAATGGCGATCAGCCCCAGCATTTT. Its protein is CASPSWGGDRENGDQPQHF. The genes are TRBV11-2 and TRBJ1-5; 9 bases are a match to TRBD1. V trimming: 8 bases; J trimming: 5 bases; junction bases outside the gene matches: 22. This CDR3 contains 19 residues. Germline CDR1 and CDR2: SGHAT and FQNNGV.

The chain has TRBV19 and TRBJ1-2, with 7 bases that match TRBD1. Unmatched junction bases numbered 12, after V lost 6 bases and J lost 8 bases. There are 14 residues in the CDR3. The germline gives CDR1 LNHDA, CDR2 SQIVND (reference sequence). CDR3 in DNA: TGTGCCAGTAGCGAAATGACAGGGTCGCAAGGCTACACCTTC. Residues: CASSEMTGSQGYTF.

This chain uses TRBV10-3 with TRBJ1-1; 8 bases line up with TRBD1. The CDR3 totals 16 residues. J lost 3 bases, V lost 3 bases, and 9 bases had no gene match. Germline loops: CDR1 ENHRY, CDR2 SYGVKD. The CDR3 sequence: CAISETGGGRDTEAFF. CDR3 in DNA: TGTGCCATCAGTGAAACAGGGGGAGGTAGGGACACTGAAGCTTTCTTT.

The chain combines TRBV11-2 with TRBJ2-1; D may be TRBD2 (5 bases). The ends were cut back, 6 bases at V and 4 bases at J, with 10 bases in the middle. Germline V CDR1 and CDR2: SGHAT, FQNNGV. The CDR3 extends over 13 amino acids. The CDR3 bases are TGTGCCAGCAGGACTATCAAATACAATGAGCAGTTCTTC. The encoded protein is CASRTIKYNEQFF. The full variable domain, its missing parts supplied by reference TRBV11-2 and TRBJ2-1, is EAGVAQSPRYKIIEKRQSVAFWCNPISGHATLYWYQQILGQGPKLLIQFQNNGVVDDSQLPKDRFSAERLKGVDSTLKIQPAKLEDSAVYLCASRTIKYNEQFFGPGTRLTVL.

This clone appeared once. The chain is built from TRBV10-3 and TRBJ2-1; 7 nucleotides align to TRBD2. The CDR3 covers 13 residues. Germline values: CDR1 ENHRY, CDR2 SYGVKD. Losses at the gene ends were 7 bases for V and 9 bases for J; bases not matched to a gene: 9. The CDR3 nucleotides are TGTGCCATCACCCGGGAGGCCGAGGTTGAGCAGTTCTTC. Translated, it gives CAITREAEVEQFF.

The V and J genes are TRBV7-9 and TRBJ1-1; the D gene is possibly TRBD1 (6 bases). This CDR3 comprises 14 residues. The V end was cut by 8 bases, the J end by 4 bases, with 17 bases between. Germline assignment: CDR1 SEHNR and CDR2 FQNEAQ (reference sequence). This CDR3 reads CASGQGRGGTEAFF. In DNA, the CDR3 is TGTGCCAGCGGTCAGGGGAGGGGCGGCACTGAAGCTTTCTTT.

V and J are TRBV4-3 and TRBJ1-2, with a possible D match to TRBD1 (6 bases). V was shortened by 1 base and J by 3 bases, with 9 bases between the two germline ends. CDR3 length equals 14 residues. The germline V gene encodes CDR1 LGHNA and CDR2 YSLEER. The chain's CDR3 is CASSQVSGDYGYTF. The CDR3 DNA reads TGCGCCAGCAGCCAAGTCTCAGGGGACTATGGCTACACCTTC.

The chain's CDR3 is CASSQKGQYNEQFF. The CDR3 DNA reads as TGTGCCAGCAGTCAAAAGGGACAGTACAATGAGCAGTTCTTC. This chain links TRBV7-2 with TRBJ2-1; 7 bases agree with TRBD1. J gave up 4 bases and V 6 bases, and 6 bases lay outside the gene matches. CDR1 is SGHTA and CDR2 is FQGNSA in the germline V gene. The CDR3 length is 14 residues. The full variable domain, its missing parts supplied by reference TRBV7-2 and TRBJ2-1, is GAGVSQSPSNKVTEKGKDVELRCDPISGHTALYWYRQSLGQGLEFLIYFQGNSAPDKSGLPSDRFSAERTGGSVSTLTIQRTQQEDSAVYLCASSQKGQYNEQFFGPGTRLTVL.

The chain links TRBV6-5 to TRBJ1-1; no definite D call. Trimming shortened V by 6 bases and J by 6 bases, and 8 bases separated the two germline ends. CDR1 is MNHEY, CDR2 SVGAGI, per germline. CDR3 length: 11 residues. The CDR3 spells CASSGLSEAFF. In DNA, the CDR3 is TGTGCCAGCAGCGGACTCTCTGAAGCTTTCTTT.

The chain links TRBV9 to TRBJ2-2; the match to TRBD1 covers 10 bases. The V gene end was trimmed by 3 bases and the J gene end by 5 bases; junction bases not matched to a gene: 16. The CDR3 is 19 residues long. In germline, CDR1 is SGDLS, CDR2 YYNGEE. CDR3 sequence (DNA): TGTGCCAGCAGCGGAAGTTTCGACAGGGGACAGGGGAGTACCGGGGAGCTGTTTTTT. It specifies CASSGSFDRGQGSTGELFF.

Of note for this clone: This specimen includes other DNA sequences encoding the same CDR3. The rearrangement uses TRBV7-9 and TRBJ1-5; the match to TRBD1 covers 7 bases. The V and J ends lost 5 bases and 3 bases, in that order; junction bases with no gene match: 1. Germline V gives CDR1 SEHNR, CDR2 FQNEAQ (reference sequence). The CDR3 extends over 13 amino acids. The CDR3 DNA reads TGTGCCAGCAGCGGACAGGACAATCAGCCCCAGCATTTT. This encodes CASSGQDNQPQHF.

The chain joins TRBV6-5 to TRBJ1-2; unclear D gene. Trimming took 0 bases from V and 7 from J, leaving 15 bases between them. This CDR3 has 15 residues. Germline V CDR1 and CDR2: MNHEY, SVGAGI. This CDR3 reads CASSYSWEWSAGYTF. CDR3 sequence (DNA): TGTGCCAGCAGTTACTCATGGGAGTGGAGTGCTGGCTACACCTTC.

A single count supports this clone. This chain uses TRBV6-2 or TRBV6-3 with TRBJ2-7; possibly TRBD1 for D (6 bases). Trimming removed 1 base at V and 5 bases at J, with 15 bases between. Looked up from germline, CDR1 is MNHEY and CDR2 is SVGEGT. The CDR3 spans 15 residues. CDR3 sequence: CASSYWGQAPHEQYF. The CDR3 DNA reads TGTGCCAGCAGTTACTGGGGACAAGCCCCTCACGAGCAGTACTTC.

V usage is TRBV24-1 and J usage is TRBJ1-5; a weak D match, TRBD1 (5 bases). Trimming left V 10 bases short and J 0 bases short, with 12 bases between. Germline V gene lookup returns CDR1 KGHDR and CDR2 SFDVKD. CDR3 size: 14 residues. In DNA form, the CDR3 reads TGTGCCACTAGGGACGGGGGTAGCAATCAGCCCCAGCATTTT. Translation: CATRDGGSNQPQHF.

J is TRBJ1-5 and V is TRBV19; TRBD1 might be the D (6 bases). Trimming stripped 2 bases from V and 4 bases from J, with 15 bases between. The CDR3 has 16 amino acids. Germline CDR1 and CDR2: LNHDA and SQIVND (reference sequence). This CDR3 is CASSIKGGQLNQPQHF. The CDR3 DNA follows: TGTGCCAGTAGTATAAAGGGTGGACAGCTAAATCAGCCCCAGCATTTT.